These 11 T cell receptor beta chains share one sample of origin, sequenced in a study of early T cells in non-severe SARS-CoV-2 infection. MiXCR was run by TCRdb on the 5' RACE reads, yielding one entry per CDR3 protein. The sample has under 70,000 distinct CDR3 sequences, roughly 5.7% seen once; the top ten hold about 3.6%. The source material was whole blood, sampled at baseline. Receptors were obtained from an adult who was a healthcare worker with PCR-confirmed SARS-CoV-2 infection or an uninfected control (not recorded which).

This clonotype has ten or more counts. This rearrangement joins TRBV19 to TRBJ1-1; D gene ambiguous. Trimming left V 9 bases short and J 0 bases short, with 11 bases between. The CDR3 covers 13 residues. Germline V CDR1 and CDR2: LNHDA, SQIVND (reference sequence). CDR3 region: CASMTIMNTEAFF. The DNA for the CDR3 is TGTGCCAGCATGACAATAATGAACACTGAAGCTTTCTTT.

This clonotype was detected many times. This chain links TRBV10-2 with TRBJ2-7; the D is unclear. CDR3 length: 11 residues. The ends were cut back, 7 bases at V and 3 bases at J, with 7 bases in the middle. CDR1 and CDR2 (germline): WSHSY, SAAADI. In DNA, the CDR3 is TGCGCCAGCATGGCGGACTACGAGCAGTACTTC. As protein: CASMADYEQYF.

Many counts were recorded for this clonotype. The chain recombines TRBV27 with TRBJ2-7; 11 nucleotides agree with TRBD2. Per the germline V gene, CDR1 is MNHEY and CDR2 is SMNVEV (reference sequence). This CDR3 has 14 amino acids. With 5 bases clipped from V and 3 bases from J, the junction kept 3 bases outside the gene matches. The CDR3 loop is CASSTGLADYEQYF. CDR3 DNA: TGTGCCAGCAGTACGGGACTAGCGGACTACGAGCAGTACTTC.

This clonotype has ten or more counts. The chain links TRBV6-1 to TRBJ1-2; D gene uncertain. The CDR3 is 11 residues long. V lost 2 bases and J 2 bases, leaving 0 bases between the germline ends. Germline V gene data show CDR1 as MNHNS and CDR2 as SASEGT. The CDR3 sequence is CASSENYGYTF. The CDR3 region has the DNA TGTGCCAGCAGTGAAAACTATGGCTACACCTTC.

The chain joins TRBV7-8 to TRBJ2-2; the match to TRBD1 covers 7 bases. CDR3 size: 17 residues. CDR1 and CDR2 (germline): SGHVS, FQNEAQ. The ends lost 1 base at V and 0 bases at J; junction bases unmatched: 5. In nucleotides, the CDR3 is TGTGCCAGCAGCTTAGACTCGACAGGGACGAACACCGGGGAGCTGTTTTTT. It yields the protein CASSLDSTGTNTGELFF.

In this sample, this clonotype turned up a few times. The genes are TRBV10-1 and TRBJ1-1; perhaps TRBD1 as D (5 bases). Deletions cut 3 bases from V and 5 bases from J, with 13 bases between. CDR1 and CDR2 (germline): WNHNN, SYGVQD (reference sequence). The CDR3 consists of 14 residues. CDR3 protein: CASSEEGRGTEAFF. The DNA for the CDR3 is TGCGCCAGCAGTGAAGAGGGGCGAGGGACTGAAGCTTTCTTT.

This clonotype was detected many times. The chain links TRBV28 to TRBJ2-1; 7 nucleotides line up with TRBD1. CDR3 length equals 13 residues. Germline CDR1 and CDR2: MDHEN and SYDVKM. V lost 10 bases, J lost 10 bases, and 13 bases stayed unmatched. The CDR3 spells CATWERGPREQFF. The CDR3 DNA sequence: TGTGCCACATGGGAGAGGGGGCCGAGAGAGCAGTTCTTC.

Of note for this clonotype: A much larger clone sits a single nucleotide away, making a read error possible. The chain employs TRBV6-1 and TRBJ1-2; 7 nucleotides match TRBD1. The germline V gene has CDR1 MNHNS and CDR2 SASEGT. The CDR3 totals 14 residues. The CDR3 loop is CANSERGHSYGYTF. The CDR3 DNA reads TGTGCCAACAGTGAAAGGGGGCACAGCTATGGCTACACCTTC.

This clonotype was observed at least ten times. The chain combines TRBV20-1 with TRBJ1-1, with D hard to call. Per germline, CDR1 DFQATT and CDR2 SNEGSKA (reference sequence). V lost 4 bases and J 1 base, leaving 16 bases between the germline ends. This CDR3 contains 15 residues. The CDR3 region is CSAKAEVGWNTEAFF. The DNA of the CDR3 is TGCAGTGCTAAAGCTGAGGTCGGGTGGAACACTGAAGCTTTCTTT.

The rearrangement links TRBV28 to TRBJ1-1; D may be TRBD1 (5 bases). Per germline, CDR1 MDHEN and CDR2 SYDVKM. The CDR3 runs 14 residues. Trimming took off 6 bases at V and 4 bases at J, with 15 bases between the two ends. The chain's CDR3 is CASSLGPWGTEAFF. Here the CDR3 DNA reads TGTGCCAGCAGCTTGGGACCGTGGGGCACTGAAGCTTTCTTT.

This clonotype came up many times. V is TRBV7-3 and J is TRBJ2-3, with D perhaps matching TRBD2 (6 bases). The V gene's germline CDR1 is SGHTA and CDR2 FQGTGA. The CDR3 has 16 amino acids. V lost 0 bases, J lost 4 bases, and 14 bases lay in between. In DNA form, the CDR3 reads TGTGCCAGCAGCTTAACGAACCAGCCGGGGGCAGATACGCAGTATTTT. It encodes CASSLTNQPGADTQYF.